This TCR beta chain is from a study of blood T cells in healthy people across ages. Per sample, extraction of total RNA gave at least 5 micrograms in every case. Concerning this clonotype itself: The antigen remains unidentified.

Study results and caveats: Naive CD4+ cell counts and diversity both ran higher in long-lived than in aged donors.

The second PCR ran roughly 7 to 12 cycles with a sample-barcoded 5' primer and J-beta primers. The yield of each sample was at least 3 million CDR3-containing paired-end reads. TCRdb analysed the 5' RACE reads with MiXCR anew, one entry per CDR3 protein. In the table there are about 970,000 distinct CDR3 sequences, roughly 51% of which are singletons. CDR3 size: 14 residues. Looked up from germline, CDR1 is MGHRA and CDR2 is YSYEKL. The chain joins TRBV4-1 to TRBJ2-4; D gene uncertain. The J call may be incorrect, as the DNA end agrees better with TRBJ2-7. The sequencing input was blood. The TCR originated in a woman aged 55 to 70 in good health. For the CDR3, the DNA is TGCGCCAGCAGCCAAGGGGAAGGATCCTACGAGCAGTACTTC. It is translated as CASSQGEGSYEQYF.